Detailed here is one T cell receptor beta chain. An amount of RNA that ranged from roughly 0.5 to 1 ug was reverse transcribed with random hexamers. An immunoSEQ multiplex PCR amplified TCR beta CDR3 over 54 Vbeta and 13 Jbeta. TCRdb reprocessed the immunoSEQ multiplex PCR reads via MiXCR and lists one record per CDR3 protein. The data contain about 210,000 distinct CDR3 sequences, approximately 93% of them singletons. The CDR3 length is 13 residues. From germline, CDR1 is DFQATT and CDR2 SNEGSKA (reference sequence). V was cut by 5 bases and J by 5 bases, with 15 bases left in between. This entry belongs to a study of CD8 T cells in Susac syndrome. Controls were drawn from healthy donors and were matched for age and sex.

The chain links TRBV20-1 to TRBJ1-2; D gene uncertain. Material for sequencing was CD4+ T cells from PBMCs. This TCR derives from a human donor in good health. The CDR3 DNA is TGCAGTGCTGAATCGGGCCTTAGGTATGGCTACACCTTC. Translating it yields CSAESGLRYGYTF.